The following is a T cell receptor (beta chain) sequence with its context. No antigen is known for it. Investigators isolated RNA and reverse transcribed it into cDNA to act as the sequencing template. Libraries were prepared by immunoSEQ multiplex PCR; TCRdb keeps only in-frame clonotypes and omits some of them. The repertoire holds about 120,000 clones, with about 61% as singletons. CDR1 and CDR2 from the germline V gene are SGHDT and YYEEEE. CDR3 length equals 13 residues. The V end was cut by 0 bases, the J end by 5 bases, with 8 bases between. This sample was included in a study of CD8+ T cells in alopecia areata. General study results and limits: Clonality was higher in lesional than normal scalp, especially in alopecia totalis/universalis. Unlike in mice, where it was clearer, TCR sharing across patients was less clear, possibly HLA-related. When scalp samples are sequenced, resident alphabeta T cells of normal skin are also captured.

The TCR was taken from a human donor in good health. The sequencing sample was made of CD4+ T cells sorted from blood. V and J are TRBV5-6 and TRBJ1-1; D gene unclear. CDR3 in DNA: TGTGCCAGCAGCTTGGAGCCGGGGACTGAAGCTTTCTTT. As protein: CASSLEPGTEAFF. Full variable domain (outside the CDR3, taken from reference TRBV5-6 and TRBJ1-1): DAGVTQSPTHLIKTRGQQVTLRCSPKSGHDTVSWYQQALGQGPQFIFQYYEEEERQRGNFPDRFSGHQFPNYSSELNVNALLLGDSALYLCASSLEPGTEAFFGQGTRLTVV.